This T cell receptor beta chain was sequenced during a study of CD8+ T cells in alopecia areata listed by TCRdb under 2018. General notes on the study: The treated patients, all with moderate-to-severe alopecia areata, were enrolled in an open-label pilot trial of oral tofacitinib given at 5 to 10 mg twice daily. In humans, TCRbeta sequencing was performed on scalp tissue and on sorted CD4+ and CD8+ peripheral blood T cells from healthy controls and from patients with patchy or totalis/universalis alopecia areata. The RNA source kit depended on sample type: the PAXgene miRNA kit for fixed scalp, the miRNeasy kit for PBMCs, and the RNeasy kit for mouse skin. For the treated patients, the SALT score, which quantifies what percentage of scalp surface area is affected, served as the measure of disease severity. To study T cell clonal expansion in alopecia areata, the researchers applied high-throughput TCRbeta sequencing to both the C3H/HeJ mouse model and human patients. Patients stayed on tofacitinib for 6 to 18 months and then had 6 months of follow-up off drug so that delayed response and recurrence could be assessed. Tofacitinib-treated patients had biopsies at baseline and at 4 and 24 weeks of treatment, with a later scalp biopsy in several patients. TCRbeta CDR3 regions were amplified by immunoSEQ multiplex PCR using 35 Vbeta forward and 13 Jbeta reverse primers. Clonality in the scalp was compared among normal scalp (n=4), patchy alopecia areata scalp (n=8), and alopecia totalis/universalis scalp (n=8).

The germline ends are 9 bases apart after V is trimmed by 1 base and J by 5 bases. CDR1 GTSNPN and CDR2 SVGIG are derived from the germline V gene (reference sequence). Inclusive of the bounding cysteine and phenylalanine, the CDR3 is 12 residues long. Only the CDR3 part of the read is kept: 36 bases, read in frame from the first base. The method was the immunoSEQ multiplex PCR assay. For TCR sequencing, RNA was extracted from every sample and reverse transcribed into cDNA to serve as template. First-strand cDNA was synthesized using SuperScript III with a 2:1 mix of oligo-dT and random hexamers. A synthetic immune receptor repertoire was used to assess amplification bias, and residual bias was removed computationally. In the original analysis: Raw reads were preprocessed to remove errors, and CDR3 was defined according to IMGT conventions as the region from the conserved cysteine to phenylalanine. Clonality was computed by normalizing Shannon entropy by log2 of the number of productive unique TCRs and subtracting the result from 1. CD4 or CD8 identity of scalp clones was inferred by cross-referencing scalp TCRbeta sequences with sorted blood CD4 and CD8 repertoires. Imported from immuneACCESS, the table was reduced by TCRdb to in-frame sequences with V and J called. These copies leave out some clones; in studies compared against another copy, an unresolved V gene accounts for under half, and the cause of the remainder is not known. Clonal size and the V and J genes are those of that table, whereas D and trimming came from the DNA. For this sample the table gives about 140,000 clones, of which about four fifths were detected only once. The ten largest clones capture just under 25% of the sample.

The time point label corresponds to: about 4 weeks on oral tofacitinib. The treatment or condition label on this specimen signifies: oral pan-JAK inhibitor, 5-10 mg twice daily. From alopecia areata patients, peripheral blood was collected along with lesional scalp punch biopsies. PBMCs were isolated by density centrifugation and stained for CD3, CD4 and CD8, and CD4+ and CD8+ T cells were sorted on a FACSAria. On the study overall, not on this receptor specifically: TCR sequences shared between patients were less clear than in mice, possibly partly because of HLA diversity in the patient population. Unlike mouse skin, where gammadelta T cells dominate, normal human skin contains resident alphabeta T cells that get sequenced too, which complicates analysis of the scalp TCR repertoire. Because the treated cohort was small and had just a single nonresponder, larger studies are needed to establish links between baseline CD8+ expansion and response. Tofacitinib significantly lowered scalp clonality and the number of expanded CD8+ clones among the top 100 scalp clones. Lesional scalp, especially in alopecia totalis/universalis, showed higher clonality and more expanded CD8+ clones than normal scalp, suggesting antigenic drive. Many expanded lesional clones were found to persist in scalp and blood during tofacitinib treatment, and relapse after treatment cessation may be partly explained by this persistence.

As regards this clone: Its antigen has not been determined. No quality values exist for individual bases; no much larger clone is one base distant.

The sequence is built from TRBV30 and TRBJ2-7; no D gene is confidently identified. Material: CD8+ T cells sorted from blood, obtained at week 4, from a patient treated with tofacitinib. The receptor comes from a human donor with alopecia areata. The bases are TGTGCCTGGAGTGGCGTGAGCCACGAGCAGTACTTC. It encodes CAWSGVSHEQYF. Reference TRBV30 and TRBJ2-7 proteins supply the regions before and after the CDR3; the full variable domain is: SQTIHQWPATLVQPVGSPLSLECTVEGTSNPNLYWYRQAAGRGLQLLFYSVGIGQISSEVPQNLSASRPQDRQFILSSKKLLLSDSGFYLCAWSGVSHEQYFGPGTRLTVT.